What follows are 9 T cell receptor beta chains derived from one specimen sequenced in a study of blood T cell repertoires in COVID-19. The repertoire was sequenced with immunoSEQ multiplex PCR; TCRdb's copy has only in-frame clones and lacks some. This table has 200,000 to 300,000 clones, about 88% appearing once. The sequenced sample was peripheral blood. Receptors originate from a man aged 60-69 years who had recovered from COVID-19.

The chain has TRBV7-2 and TRBJ2-2, with D unresolved. V was shortened by 5 bases and J by 0 bases, with 10 bases between the two germline ends. CDR1 and CDR2 from the germline V gene are SGHTA and FQGNSA. This CDR3 is built from 15 residues. The CDR3 sequence: CASSRNFPNTGELFF. CDR3 sequence (DNA): TGTGCCAGCAGCCGCAACTTCCCGAACACCGGGGAGCTGTTTTTT.

The chain couples TRBV14 to TRBJ1-1, with D perhaps matching TRBD1 (5 bases). This CDR3 is built from 14 residues. V lost 2 bases, J lost 6 bases, and 13 bases lay in between. Looked up from germline, CDR1 is SGHDN and CDR2 is FVKESK. CDR3 coding DNA: TGTGCCAGCAGCCAATCAGGGTTGTTGGCTGAAGCTTTCTTT. It codes for CASSQSGLLAEAFF.

The chain recombines TRBV3-1 (or the pseudogene TRBV3-2) with TRBJ1-4, with D possibly TRBD1 on 6 matching bases. Trimming left V 2 bases short and J 0 bases short, with 13 bases between. The CDR3 contains 17 residues. Germline lookup yields CDR1 LGHDT and CDR2 YNNKEL (reference sequence). The CDR3 region is CASSQFTGSATNEKLFF. The CDR3 DNA reads as TGTGCCAGCAGCCAATTTACAGGGTCTGCAACTAATGAAAAACTGTTTTTT.

The count of this clone is one. The rearrangement joins TRBV11-2 to TRBJ2-3; 9 bases line up with TRBD2. This CDR3 spans 16 amino acids. Per the germline V gene, CDR1 is SGHAT and CDR2 is FQNNGV. Unmatched junction bases numbered 4, after V lost 1 base and J lost 2 bases. CDR3 region: CASSLVASGVTDTQYF. CDR3 nucleotides: TGTGCCAGCAGCTTAGTGGCTAGCGGGGTCACAGATACGCAGTATTTT. Based on the CDR3 plus reference TRBV11-2 and TRBJ2-3, the full variable domain is EAGVAQSPRYKIIEKRQSVAFWCNPISGHATLYWYQQILGQGPKLLIQFQNNGVVDDSQLPKDRFSAERLKGVDSTLKIQPAKLEDSAVYLCASSLVASGVTDTQYFGPGTRLTVL.

The CDR3 loop reads CASNGGAFTDTQYF. For the CDR3, the DNA is TGTGCCAGCAATGGCGGGGCATTCACAGATACGCAGTATTTT. The gene calls are TRBV3-1 (or the pseudogene TRBV3-2) and TRBJ2-3; tentative D call: TRBD2 (6 bases). Germline loops: CDR1 LGHDT, CDR2 YNNKEL (reference sequence). CDR3 length equals 14 residues. V dropped 7 bases and J dropped 2 bases, with 13 bases sitting between them.

This sequence joins TRBV25-1 and TRBJ2-5; maybe TRBD2 (6 bases). Per germline, CDR1 MGHDK and CDR2 SYGVNS. The CDR3 sequence is 11 residues long. The ends were cut back, 7 bases at V and 7 bases at J, with 10 bases in the middle. As DNA, the CDR3 is TGTGCCAGCATGCGGGGAGGGACCCAGTACTTC. Its protein product is CASMRGGTQYF.

The chain is built from TRBV24-1 and TRBJ2-3, with a tentative D call TRBD2 (7 bases). Trimming removed 9 bases from V and 6 bases from J, with 12 bases in between. Germline lookup yields CDR1 KGHDR and CDR2 SFDVKD. This CDR3 is built from 12 residues. The CDR3, as DNA: TGTGCCACCGGGGGGGCCGGGGATACGCAGTATTTT. Protein: CATGGAGDTQYF.

As DNA, the CDR3 is TGTGCCAGCAGCCAAGATTTACCCCCAGCGGGGGGACGAGGAGATACGCAGTATTTT. Translating it yields CASSQDLPPAGGRGDTQYF. The genes are TRBV4-2 and TRBJ2-3; 9 bases match TRBD2. With V trimmed by 0 bases and J by 5 bases, 15 bases remained unmatched. Germline V gene data show CDR1 as LGHNA and CDR2 as YNFKEQ. This CDR3 has 19 residues.

V is TRBV6-6 and J is TRBJ1-1; unclear D gene. CDR3 length equals 15 residues. Trimming cost V 4 bases and J 0 bases, with 12 bases left between them. Per the germline V gene, CDR1 is MNHNY and CDR2 is SVGAGI (reference sequence). CDR3 in DNA: TGTGCCAGCAGTTCCCCGGGAAGGGTGAACACTGAAGCTTTCTTT. Translation gives CASSSPGRVNTEAFF.